The T cell receptor beta chain under discussion was sequenced for a study of prognosis after radiotherapy for stage I lung cancer. On the study more broadly: 13 men and six or seven women, aged about 53 to 84 and with a median age of around 68 years, made up the patients. A handful of patients receiving radiotherapy then developed distant metastases (median around seven months), with some 15 showing no significant progression.

From genomic DNA, TCR beta CDR3 was amplified by two-round multiplex PCR. TRBV and TRBJ genes each had their own specific primers in first-round PCR. There were universal primers used in the second PCR round. TCRdb re-called the multiplex PCR reads with MiXCR, one entry per CDR3 protein. Of about 12,000 distinct CDR3 sequences listed, less than 70% were seen once; the top ten hold 20% to 25%. This CDR3 has 16 residues. Germline CDR1 reads MNHNS; CDR2 reads SASEGT. V lost 1 base to trimming and J lost 17 bases, with 26 bases between them. The TCR sequence derives from a donor of 50 years or more with non-small cell lung cancer. The chain has TRBV6-1 and TRBJ2-2; D is possibly TRBD2 (5 bases). Sequenced material: PBMCs, taken before or after stereotactic body radiation therapy (not recorded which). The CDR3 DNA reads as TGTGCCAGCAGTGAAGAAGGCGCGAGGAACACCGGGGAGTTTTTTTTT. Its protein product is CASSEEGARNTGEFFF.